This is a list of T cell receptor beta chains from one sample in a study of blood T cell repertoires in COVID-19. The repertoire was sequenced with immunoSEQ multiplex PCR; TCRdb's copy has only in-frame clones and lacks some. The sample includes 95,000 to 130,000 clones, 90% seen only once; the top ten take less than 2%. Sequenced: peripheral blood. The receptors were sampled from a human donor with active COVID-19. The donor label of this sample is uncertain. Each CDR3 is given with its conserved first and last residue.

V gene,CDR3 protein
TRBV21-1,CASSNTGGNEQFF
TRBV5-5,CASSLQVDYEQYF
TRBV7-8,CASSLTQHSGNTIYF
TRBV6-2/TRBV6-3,CASSQGGGTDLNTEAFF
TRBV10-3,CAISEGGLSNQPQHF
TRBV6-2/TRBV6-3,CASSGSGVNTEAFF
TRBV5-4,CASSKGTSGGRLGETQYF
TRBV6-2/TRBV6-3,CASSRTGQGANYGYTF
TRBV11-2,CASSLTGDEQYF
TRBV12-2,CASRSRWGGVVHTIYF
TRBV28,CASSFRRLGGGTDTQYF
TRBV7-8,CASSRKRGDLNEQFF
TRBV4-1,CASSQDPSSGNTIYF
TRBV10-2,CASSGTGDYGYTF
TRBV5-4,CASSWTGRETQYF
TRBV11-2,CASSFSRTGGSGELFF
TRBV27,CASRRRGEWGNEKLFF
TRBV2,CASSESRASTRGYGYTF
TRBV7-8,CASSFRPERTARNYGYTF
TRBV7-9,CASSLRGSYEQYF
TRBV28,CASKGGGTGYHQPQHF
TRBV19,CASSVFPAGTYEQYF
TRBV7-6,CASSSAVAGTDGNTIYF
TRBV7-2,CASSRGAKNIQYF
TRBV2,CASSEWGLNEKLFF
TRBV12-3/TRBV12-4,CASKGGGDYGYTF
TRBV5-4,CASSPWGGTVNTEAFF
TRBV5-4,CASSSGQGSTEAFF
TRBV18,CASSPDSTDTQYF
TRBV29-1,CSVRATWDSYEQYF
TRBV2,CASSPQGVQYNEQFF
TRBV5-1,CASSPRTGNTGELFF
TRBV14,CASSLDLGQGGEKLFF
TRBV3-1/TRBV3-2,CASSQAQETGRSGELFF
TRBV6-5,CASGTEGGYTF
TRBV28,CASTVPSSGNQPQHF
TRBV7-9,CASSLGITRGRAYNSPLHF
TRBV18,CASSSKVGRTNEKLFF
TRBV19,CASNHQGAYGYTF
TRBV18,CASSPSGNTDTQYF
TRBV6-5,CASRVWGQGNNEQFF
TRBV6-2/TRBV6-3,CASSYLVATDTQYF
TRBV9,CASSVATGYEQYF
TRBV30,CAWSPRGRGREKLFF
TRBV2,CASGRQNTEAFF
TRBV28,CASSPFDEQFF
TRBV5-1,CASSLGQGASGVREYF
TRBV6-6,CASSPPDREPNYGYTF
TRBV12-3/TRBV12-4,CASSPGQFRTF
TRBV25-1,CASSELGGRRWELFF
TRBV19,CASSIDGLAGSTDTQYF
TRBV27,CASTSISSGNTIYF
TRBV5-1,CASSLAAGQNTEAFF
TRBV19,CASSADLWDREKNQYF
TRBV7-9,CASSSYPSRIGSRNTIYF
TRBV1,CTSSQDSTSGGLSTDTQYF
TRBV5-1,CASSWATGKGMNTEAFF
TRBV5-6,CASSLGQGIATNEKLFF
TRBV2,CASRLSSGSTDTQYF